A selection of T cell receptor beta chains follows, all from one sample in a study of T cell responses to AZD1222 COVID-19 vaccine. The table came from immunoSEQ multiplex PCR; TCRdb's copy has only in-frame clones and leaves some out. Of 150,000 or so clones listed, 70% to 90% are singletons. The specimen was peripheral blood, collected on day 0 of AZD1222 vaccination. Receptors were obtained from an adult in good health. CDR3s include the opening cysteine and the closing phenylalanine or tryptophan. Each record gives: V gene, clone size, J gene, D gene, CDR3 DNA, CDR3 protein. D genes are given only for firm matches. Clone sizes are given selectively: once, few, many, or a class where the clone is expanded.

>TRBV5-6|NA|TRBJ1-1|NA
TGTGCCAGCAGTCGACGGCCAAGAGACACTGAAGCTTTCTTT
CASSRRPRDTEAFF
>TRBV29-1|NA|TRBJ2-7|TRBD2
TGCGGTATCGCTAGCGGCGCCTACGAGCAGTACTTC
CGIASGAYEQYF
>TRBV11-3|NA|TRBJ2-3|TRBD2
TGTGCCAGCAGCTTGAGACTAGCGGGGGTCACAGATACGCAGTATTTT
CASSLRLAGVTDTQYF
>TRBV6-5|NA|TRBJ1-5|NA
TGTGCCAGCTCTAACGTGGGAGTGGGACAGCCCCAGCATTTT
CASSNVGVGQPQHF
>TRBV9|NA|TRBJ1-1|NA
TGTGCCAGCAGCGGCGACAGGCCTTTCTTT
CASSGDRPFF
>TRBV27|NA|TRBJ1-2|TRBD1
TGTGCCAGCAGTCCGGGACAGGGGACCTATGGCTACACCTTC
CASSPGQGTYGYTF
>TRBV7-2|NA|TRBJ2-5|TRBD2
TGTGCCAGCAACCCTAGCGGGGGGGAGACCCAGTACTTC
CASNPSGGETQYF
>TRBV21-1|once|TRBJ2-7|NA
TGTGCCAGCTATAAAGGACAGGGGGCGTCCTACGAGCAGTACTTC
CASYKGQGASYEQYF
>TRBV19|NA|TRBJ2-3|NA
TGTGCCAGTAGTATCGGGGGACTGATCATGGATACGCAGTATTTT
CASSIGGLIMDTQYF
>TRBV5-1|NA|TRBJ1-2|TRBD1
TGCGCCAGCAGCCCCGGCGGGGGACAGAAGAAACTGTATTATGGCTACACCTTC
CASSPGGGQKKLYYGYTF
>TRBV28|NA|TRBJ2-5|TRBD2
TGTGCCAGCAGTCTAGCGGGAGAACGCGAGACCCAGTACTTC
CASSLAGERETQYF
>TRBV6-5|NA|TRBJ2-4|NA
TGTGCCAGCAGTAGGGTTAGGGAAGCCAAAAACATTCAGTACTTC
CASSRVREAKNIQYF
>TRBV28|once|TRBJ1-1|NA
TGTGCCAGCAGCATCAAGGTAGAGAACACTGAAGCTTTCTTT
CASSIKVENTEAFF
>TRBV6-5|NA|TRBJ2-7|TRBD1
TGTGCCAGCAGTCCTGACAGGGAACACGAGCAGTACTTC
CASSPDREHEQYF
>TRBV30|NA|TRBJ1-1|NA
TGTGCCTGGGGGGATACCGGGACTGAAGCTTTCTTT
CAWGDTGTEAFF